Listed below are T cell receptor beta chains from one sample, sequenced in a study of T-cell reconstitution after alpha-beta-depleted transplantation in children. MiXCR, applied by TCRdb to the PCR reads, yields one record per CDR3 protein. The repertoire holds about 98,000 distinct CDR3 sequences, with roughly a quarter as singletons. The sample here was PBMCs, taken before TCRalphabeta/CD19-depleted stem cell transplant. The receptors were sampled from a boy aged 2 to 9 with acute lymphoblastic leukemia, due to receive a stem cell transplant. The CDR3 runs from the conserved cysteine through the conserved F or W. The D gene is left open where the match is weak. Clone sizes are given selectively: once, few, many, or a class where the clone is expanded.

few,TRBJ2-7,TRBV5-1,.,CASSIQTGNYEQYF,TGCGCCAGCAGCATCCAGACAGGTAACTACGAGCAGTACTTC
.,TRBJ2-1,TRBV28,TRBD2,CASSTGLADQFF,TGTGCCAGCAGCACCGGACTAGCGGACCAGTTCTTC
once,TRBJ2-2,TRBV5-1,.,CASSTQGGGELFF,TGCGCCAGCAGCACCCAGGGAGGCGGGGAGCTGTTTTTT
.,TRBJ1-3,TRBV28,TRBD1,CASSPWGTGGLNGNTIYF,TGTGCCAGCAGTCCCTGGGGGACAGGGGGGTTGAATGGAAACACCATATATTTT
many,TRBJ2-6,TRBV4-2,.,CASSQEAGSGANVLTF,TGTGCCAGCAGCCAAGAAGCGGGCTCTGGGGCCAACGTCCTGACTTTC
.,TRBJ2-1,TRBV12-3/TRBV12-4,.,CASTPEGPSGEQFF,TGTGCCAGCACCCCGGAGGGGCCCTCGGGTGAGCAGTTCTTC
.,TRBJ2-5,TRBV14,.,CASSQDRQETQYF,TGTGCCAGCAGCCAAGACCGCCAAGAGACCCAGTACTTC
.,TRBJ2-3,TRBV20-1,.,CSASGGSTDTQYF,TGCAGTGCTAGCGGTGGGAGCACAGATACGCAGTATTTT
few,TRBJ1-6,TRBV6-2/TRBV6-3,.,CASSYSLGGGSPLHF,TGTGCCAGCAGTTACTCTCTCGGGGGGGGTTCACCCCTCCACTTT
many,TRBJ2-3,TRBV5-5,.,CASSLRSLYTDTQYF,TGTGCCAGCAGCTTGCGGAGTCTATACACAGATACGCAGTATTTT
few,TRBJ2-7,TRBV20-1,.,CSASSESYEQYF,TGCAGTGCTAGCTCGGAGTCCTACGAGCAGTACTTC
.,TRBJ1-5,TRBV5-1,.,CASSMMGDQPQHF,TGCGCCAGCAGCATGATGGGAGATCAGCCCCAGCATTTT
many,TRBJ2-3,TRBV6-4,TRBD1,CASSVGTGPADTQYF,TGTGCCAGCAGTGTTGGGACAGGGCCAGCAGATACGCAGTATTTT
many,TRBJ2-7,TRBV11-2,TRBD2,CASSMWGGSSYEQYF,TGTGCCAGCAGCATGTGGGGGGGGAGCTCCTACGAGCAGTACTTC
.,TRBJ2-7,TRBV29-1,.,CSVRQVYEQYF,TGCAGCGTTCGACAGGTTTACGAGCAGTACTTC
.,TRBJ2-1,TRBV6-1,TRBD2,CASSEAQGLAELFF,TGTGCCAGCAGTGAAGCGCAAGGGCTAGCGGAATTGTTCTTC
few,TRBJ2-1,TRBV20-1,.,CSARGPSNEQFF,TGCAGTGCTAGGGGTCCCTCCAATGAGCAGTTCTTC
.,TRBJ2-7,TRBV20-1,.,CSASGGISEQYF,TGCAGTGCTAGCGGAGGGATAAGCGAGCAGTACTTC
.,TRBJ2-1,TRBV20-1,TRBD1,CSASRRQGGDEQFF,TGCAGTGCTTCCCGGAGACAGGGGGGGGATGAGCAGTTCTTC
many,TRBJ2-7,TRBV9,.,CASSVSAAGPYEQYF,TGTGCCAGCAGCGTCAGCGCTGCAGGGCCCTACGAGCAGTACTTC
many,TRBJ2-1,TRBV5-1,TRBD2,CASSLAIGTSGGRQFF,TGCGCCAGCAGCTTGGCCATCGGGACTAGCGGAGGAAGGCAGTTCTTC
.,TRBJ2-5,TRBV30,.,CAWKPGGQETQYF,TGTGCCTGGAAACCTGGGGGGCAGGAGACCCAGTACTTC
few,TRBJ2-2,TRBV7-8,.,CASSLGFGVRSGELFF,TGTGCCAGCAGCTTAGGTTTTGGTGTGAGGAGCGGGGAGCTGTTTTTT
once,TRBJ2-7,TRBV28,TRBD2,CASKGTSGDNEQYF,TGTGCCAGCAAGGGGACTAGCGGAGACAACGAGCAGTACTTC
.,TRBJ2-1,TRBV29-1,.,CSVELSSGGPRRYEQFF,TGCAGCGTTGAACTCTCGAGCGGAGGCCCGAGACGGTATGAGCAGTTCTTC
.,TRBJ2-3,TRBV12-3/TRBV12-4,.,CASSLGAPLDTQYF,TGTGCCAGCAGTTTAGGGGCCCCATTGGATACGCAGTATTTT
few,TRBJ2-3,TRBV6-1,.,CASSMGGPRTDTQYF,TGTGCCAGCAGCATGGGGGGGCCGCGTACAGATACGCAGTATTTT
many,TRBJ2-7,TRBV28,.,CASSDDRTARYEQYF,TGTGCCAGCAGCGACGATCGGACAGCGCGCTACGAGCAGTACTTC
.,TRBJ1-3,TRBV18,TRBD1,CASSATGTGFSPQANTIYF,TGTGCCAGCTCAGCTACCGGGACAGGGTTCTCTCCACAGGCAAACACCATATATTTT
.,TRBJ2-1,TRBV2,.,CASELGSEQFF,TGTGCCAGCGAACTAGGATCTGAGCAGTTCTTC
many,TRBJ2-1,TRBV7-2,.,CASSLAAEGKYNEQFF,TGTGCCAGCAGCTTAGCAGCGGAGGGGAAATACAATGAGCAGTTCTTC
.,TRBJ1-4,TRBV2,.,CASTRGSTGEKLFF,TGTGCCAGCACCCGGGGAAGTACGGGTGAAAAACTGTTTTTT
.,TRBJ2-5,TRBV29-1,TRBD2,CSFSGRDGETQYF,TGCAGCTTTAGCGGGAGGGACGGAGAGACCCAGTACTTC
many,TRBJ2-1,TRBV5-1,TRBD2,CASRPGLGYNEQFF,TGCGCCAGCAGGCCGGGACTAGGATACAATGAGCAGTTCTTC